The rows below give T cell receptor beta chains drawn from one sample of a study of OX40 agonist ivuxolimab in advanced cancers. Sequenced by immunoSEQ multiplex PCR; TCRdb stores in-frame clones only, minus some. The profile shows 110,000 or so clones, approximately 90% of them singletons. The source material was CD4+ or CD8+ T cells sorted from blood, sampled in a trial of the OX40 agonist ivuxolimab. The source of these receptors is an adult with an advanced solid tumor such as melanoma, head and neck, liver or kidney cancer. CDR3s include the opening cysteine and the closing phenylalanine or tryptophan. D genes are given only for firm matches. Size is omitted from some rows. Given values are once, few, many or a class for expanded clones.

D,V,J,size,CDR3,DNA
.,TRBV12-2,TRBJ2-1,.,CASRLTSGAGSYNEQFF,TGTGCAAGTCGTCTCACTAGCGGGGCTGGGTCCTACAATGAGCAGTTCTTC
.,TRBV30,TRBJ1-2,.,CAWSVRRTDYGYTF,TGTGCCTGGAGTGTAAGGAGGACAGACTATGGCTACACCTTC
.,TRBV2,TRBJ1-5,few,CASSKDRDQPQHF,TGTGCCAGCAGCAAAGACAGAGATCAGCCCCAGCATTTT
.,TRBV4-1,TRBJ2-5,.,CASSQVEGGAATQYF,TGCGCCAGCAGCCAAGTCGAGGGGGGGGCGGCCACCCAGTACTTC
.,TRBV18,TRBJ2-7,.,CASSPNRDSYEQYF,TGTGCCAGCTCACCAAACAGGGATTCCTACGAGCAGTACTTC
.,TRBV9,TRBJ1-1,.,CASSVGPGSDTEAFF,TGTGCCAGCAGCGTAGGCCCGGGTTCTGACACTGAAGCTTTCTTT
.,TRBV19,TRBJ2-5,once,CASRAGYEETQYF,TGTGCCAGTAGAGCAGGATATGAAGAGACCCAGTACTTC
TRBD2,TRBV10-2,TRBJ2-3,.,CASAAGRASSADTQYF,TGCGCCAGCGCGGCCGGGAGGGCTTCCTCCGCAGATACGCAGTATTTT
.,TRBV6-5,TRBJ2-2,.,CASSKGPANTGELFF,TGTGCCAGCAGTAAGGGACCCGCGAACACCGGGGAGCTGTTTTTT
.,TRBV6-6,TRBJ1-1,.,CASSYQYGDTEAFF,TGTGCCAGCAGTTACCAGTACGGGGACACTGAAGCTTTCTTT
TRBD1,TRBV27,TRBJ1-2,.,CASSLSTGSNGYTF,TGTGCCAGCAGTTTATCGACAGGGTCGAATGGCTACACCTTC
.,TRBV18,TRBJ2-1,few,CASSPKRQVTSSYNEQFF,TGTGCCAGCTCACCAAAACGCCAAGTGACGAGCTCCTACAATGAGCAGTTCTTC
.,TRBV5-1,TRBJ2-5,.,CASSLASKETQYF,TGCGCCAGCAGCTTGGCCAGTAAAGAGACCCAGTACTTC
.,TRBV5-1,TRBJ1-2,once,CASSLGEPFNGYTF,TGCGCCAGCAGCTTGGGGGAGCCCTTCAACGGCTACACCTTC
.,TRBV6-6,TRBJ1-5,.,CASSYSIIDNQPQHF,TGTGCCAGCAGTTACTCGATCATAGACAATCAGCCCCAGCATTTT
.,TRBV7-9,TRBJ2-1,.,CASSFDSSYNEQFF,TGTGCCAGCAGCTTTGACAGTTCCTACAATGAGCAGTTCTTC
TRBD2,TRBV2,TRBJ2-7,.,CASSGRLAGSYEQYF,TGTGCCAGCAGTGGCAGACTAGCGGGTTCCTACGAGCAGTACTTC
TRBD2,TRBV6-5,TRBJ2-3,.,CATSILAGGTDTQYF,TGTGCCACGTCAATACTAGCGGGAGGGACAGATACGCAGTATTTT
.,TRBV11-3,TRBJ2-4,.,CASSQGLTAKNIQYF,TGTGCCAGCAGCCAAGGACTTACGGCCAAAAACATTCAGTACTTC
.,TRBV10-3,TRBJ2-5,.,CAISFRETQYF,TGTGCCATCAGTTTTAGAGAGACCCAGTACTTC
.,TRBV9,TRBJ2-7,.,CASSVGGRAGYEQYF,TGTGCCAGCAGCGTAGGGGGGAGAGCGGGCTACGAGCAGTACTTC
TRBD2,TRBV11-2,TRBJ2-1,.,CASSLSGGAHNEQFF,TGTGCCAGCAGCCTAAGCGGGGGGGCCCACAATGAGCAGTTCTTC
TRBD2,TRBV30,TRBJ2-5,.,CAWSTTPWTSGGTYQETQYF,TGTGCCTGGAGTACCACCCCCTGGACTAGCGGGGGGACGTACCAAGAGACCCAGTACTTC
.,TRBV11-3,TRBJ2-1,.,CASSLAPSKDSRYNEQFF,TGTGCCAGCAGCTTAGCTCCAAGCAAGGACTCCCGCTACAATGAGCAGTTCTTC
TRBD1,TRBV7-2,TRBJ1-2,.,CASSSGQGRGYTF,TGTGCCAGCAGCTCCGGACAGGGGAGGGGCTACACCTTC
TRBD1,TRBV4-2,TRBJ2-7,.,CASSQSSGTGTYEQYF,TGTGCCAGCAGCCAATCCTCCGGGACAGGGACCTACGAGCAGTACTTC
.,TRBV5-1,TRBJ2-1,few,CASSLAGGGPYNEQFF,TGCGCCAGCAGCTTGGCCGGGGGAGGACCCTACAATGAGCAGTTCTTC
.,TRBV10-2,TRBJ2-1,.,CASSEIGGEQFF,TGCGCCAGCAGTGAGATAGGAGGTGAGCAGTTCTTC
.,TRBV21-1,TRBJ1-1,.,CASKKVGQITEAFF,TGTGCCAGCAAAAAGGTGGGACAGATCACTGAAGCTTTCTTT
.,TRBV10-1,TRBJ1-1,.,CASSEGDAYTEAFF,TGCGCCAGCAGTGAGGGTGATGCCTACACTGAAGCTTTCTTT
TRBD1,TRBV5-1,TRBJ2-7,.,CASSTGQGAYEQYF,TGCGCCAGCAGCACGGGACAGGGGGCCTACGAGCAGTACTTC
TRBD1,TRBV11-2,TRBJ1-1,few,CASSTQGDTEAFF,TGTGCCAGCAGTACACAGGGGGACACTGAAGCTTTCTTT
.,TRBV25-1,TRBJ2-1,once,CASSELVGEQFF,TGTGCCAGCAGTGAATTAGTAGGGGAGCAGTTCTTC
.,TRBV13,TRBJ1-2,.,CASSLGQPNYGYTF,TGTGCCAGCAGCTTAGGACAGCCTAACTATGGCTACACCTTC
TRBD2,TRBV30,TRBJ2-3,once,CAWTGLAGDTQYF,TGTGCCTGGACTGGACTAGCGGGAGATACGCAGTATTTT
.,TRBV11-2,TRBJ1-1,.,CASSLERGNTEAFF,TGTGCCAGCAGCTTAGAAAGGGGGAACACTGAAGCTTTCTTT
.,TRBV18,TRBJ2-7,.,CASSPPDRMEQYF,TGTGCCAGCTCACCACCCGACAGGATGGAGCAGTACTTC
.,TRBV5-5,TRBJ1-3,.,CASSPEGVPSSGNTIYF,TGTGCCAGCAGCCCCGAGGGGGTCCCCTCGTCTGGAAACACCATATATTTT
TRBD1,TRBV9,TRBJ1-2,.,CASSGGQGIKGGYTF,TGTGCCAGCAGCGGAGGACAGGGGATAAAGGGTGGCTACACCTTC
.,TRBV29-1,TRBJ1-1,.,CSGTTGTEAFF,TGCAGCGGGACAACGGGGACTGAAGCTTTCTTT
.,TRBV5-5,TRBJ1-1,.,CASSGVWEETEAFF,TGTGCCAGCAGCGGGGTTTGGGAGGAGACTGAAGCTTTCTTT
TRBD1,TRBV19,TRBJ1-1,.,CASSIRPGQGAEAFF,TGTGCCAGTAGTATTAGACCGGGACAGGGAGCTGAAGCTTTCTTT
TRBD2,TRBV4-1,TRBJ2-3,.,CASSPSGAGGYEDTQYF,TGCGCCAGCAGCCCCTCGGGGGCGGGGGGCTACGAGGATACGCAGTATTTT
TRBD2,TRBV19,TRBJ2-7,.,CASRDSGRDHEQYF,TGTGCCAGTAGGGATAGCGGGAGGGACCACGAGCAGTACTTC
.,TRBV30,TRBJ1-2,.,CAWRGAGAGGYTF,TGTGCCTGGAGGGGTGCGGGGGCAGGGGGCTACACCTTC
.,TRBV9,TRBJ2-5,.,CASSVGPTPETQYF,TGTGCCAGCAGCGTAGGGCCGACCCCAGAGACCCAGTACTTC
.,TRBV14,TRBJ1-4,.,CASSQGVWDGTEKLFF,TGTGCCAGCAGCCAAGGTGTGTGGGACGGTACTGAAAAACTGTTTTTT
.,TRBV7-3,TRBJ2-3,.,CASSLRVSGTDTQYF,TGTGCCAGCAGCTTACGGGTGAGCGGCACAGATACGCAGTATTTT
.,TRBV7-3,TRBJ1-2,.,CASSSYPVTSTNYGYTF,TGTGCCAGCAGCTCCTACCCAGTTACGTCGACAAACTATGGCTACACCTTC
.,TRBV29-1,TRBJ2-5,.,CSVELVQETQYF,TGCAGCGTTGAGTTGGTCCAAGAGACCCAGTACTTC
.,TRBV29-1,TRBJ2-2,.,CSVRIGGHGELFF,TGCAGCGTCCGAATTGGGGGACACGGGGAGCTGTTTTTT
.,TRBV13,TRBJ2-1,.,CASSLAPGPQFF,TGTGCCAGCAGCCTCGCCCCGGGGCCTCAGTTCTTC